These 15 T cell receptor beta chains originate from one sample sequenced in a study of blood T cell repertoires in COVID-19. Measured with immunoSEQ multiplex PCR; TCRdb has only the in-frame clones, and not every one. The sample lists 300,000 to 450,000 clones; around 87% were seen once. Sequenced: peripheral blood. These receptors all stem from a woman aged 30 to 39 with COVID-19, enrolled during active disease.

This chain uses TRBV7-9 with TRBJ1-4; tentatively, D is TRBD1 (6 bases). The V gene's germline CDR1 is SEHNR and CDR2 FQNEAQ (reference sequence). CDR3 length: 17 amino acids. The V end was cut by 5 bases, the J end by 0 bases, with 16 bases between. CDR3 amino acids: CASSHFWTAATNEKLFF. CDR3 in DNA: TGTGCCAGCAGCCATTTTTGGACAGCGGCAACTAATGAAAAACTGTTTTTT. The variable domain in full, completed from reference TRBV7-9 and TRBJ1-4, reads DTGVSQNPRHKITKRGQNVTFRCDPISEHNRLYWYRQTLGQGPEFLTYFQNEAQLEKSRLLSDRFSAERPKGSFSTLEIQRTEQGDSAMYLCASSHFWTAATNEKLFFGSGTQLSVL.

The CDR3 here is CASKGLAGATQETQYF. The CDR3 DNA sequence: TGCGCCAGCAAGGGGCTAGCGGGAGCGACCCAAGAGACCCAGTACTTC. V gene TRBV10-2 combines with J gene TRBJ2-5, with 10 bases fitting TRBD2. This CDR3 has 16 amino acids. Germline CDR1 WSHSY, CDR2 SAAADI. With 7 bases clipped from V and 1 base from J, the junction kept 9 bases outside the gene matches.

This clone has a single count. The chain links TRBV12-3 or TRBV12-4 to TRBJ2-7; D gene unclear. Deletions cut 7 bases from V and 6 bases from J, with 13 bases between. This CDR3 is 12 amino acids long. CDR3: CASTYHQAEQYF. CDR3 sequence (DNA): TGTGCCAGCACCTACCACCAGGCCGAGCAGTACTTC.

The V call is TRBV5-1, the J call TRBJ1-1, with 10 bases aligning to TRBD1. The CDR3 has 14 residues. The germline V gene has CDR1 SGHRS and CDR2 YFSETQ. V lost 5 bases and J lost 5; bases outside the gene matches: 6. For the CDR3, the DNA is TGCGCCAGCAGTTCCGGGACAGGGGTGACTGAAGCTTTCTTT. It codes for CASSSGTGVTEAFF.

The chain has TRBV6-4 and TRBJ1-1; 7 nucleotides align to TRBD1. The germline V gene has CDR1 MRHNA and CDR2 SNTAGT. V shed 5 bases, J shed 10 bases, and the junction held 7 bases outside the gene matches. The CDR3 totals 12 residues. CDR3 residues: CASSPNRGPAFF. Written as DNA, the CDR3 is TGTGCCAGCAGTCCTAACAGGGGTCCAGCTTTCTTT.

V usage is TRBV15 and J usage is TRBJ2-3; TRBD2 is a possible D gene (6 bases). CDR3 length: 14 amino acids. Germline V gene data show CDR1 as LNHNV and CDR2 as YYDKDF (reference sequence). V gave up 0 bases and J gave up 6 bases, with 10 bases separating them. CDR3 nucleotide sequence: TGTGCCACCAGCAGAGAAGGGCTAGCGGATACGCAGTATTTT. It codes for CATSREGLADTQYF.

The rearrangement links TRBV10-1 to TRBJ2-7; the D gene is possibly TRBD2 (6 bases). Trimming took 2 bases from V and 5 from J, leaving 16 bases between them. From germline, CDR1 is WNHNN and CDR2 SYGVQD (reference sequence). This CDR3 has 15 residues. The CDR3: CASSEGRDGQHEQYF. In DNA, the CDR3 is TGCGCCAGCAGTGAGGGGCGGGATGGGCAACACGAGCAGTACTTC.

Turning to this clone: The junction shows a germline mismatch at one end, possibly a read error. This chain connects TRBV29-1 to TRBJ2-3, with 9 bases lining up with TRBD2. The V gene's germline CDR1 is SQVTM and CDR2 ANQGSEA. CDR3 length equals 14 residues. This CDR3 reads CSVEGREGQDTQYF. In DNA form, the CDR3 reads TGCAGCGTGGAAGGGCGGGAGGGCCAAGATACGCAGTATTTT.

This clone was seen more than once but under ten times. This chain connects TRBV30 to TRBJ2-3; D ambiguous. In germline, CDR1 is GTSNPN, CDR2 SVGIG (reference sequence). Deletions cut 1 base from V and 0 bases from J, with 11 bases between. The CDR3 loop spans 15 amino acids. For the CDR3, the DNA is TGTGCCTGGAGTGAAGGAGCGTACAGCACAGATACGCAGTATTTT. It encodes CAWSEGAYSTDTQYF. Based on the CDR3 plus reference TRBV30 and TRBJ2-3, the full variable domain is SQTIHQWPATLVQPVGSPLSLECTVEGTSNPNLYWYRQAAGRGLQLLFYSVGIGQISSEVPQNLSASRPQDRQFILSSKKLLLSDSGFYLCAWSEGAYSTDTQYFGPGTRLTVL.

V and J are TRBV9 and TRBJ1-2, with D uncertain. The CDR3 loop spans 13 amino acids. V shed 0 bases and J shed 2 bases, with 5 bases lying between them. Germline CDR1 reads SGDLS; CDR2 reads YYNGEE. The CDR3 sequence is CASSVVQNYGYTF. CDR3 sequence (DNA): TGTGCCAGCAGCGTAGTACAGAACTATGGCTACACCTTC.

The rearrangement joins TRBV9 to TRBJ2-7; 7 nucleotides line up with TRBD1. The CDR3 is 17 amino acids. Germline values: CDR1 SGDLS, CDR2 YYNGEE. V lost 0 bases and J lost 6; bases outside the gene matches: 15. CDR3 nucleotide sequence: TGTGCCAGCAGCGTAGCTGCCCTACAGGGGACCAGCGGCGAGCAGTACTTC. Amino acids: CASSVAALQGTSGEQYF.

Details on this clone: The DNA is left out, because the CDR3 cannot be placed on it with certainty; the CDR3 is given as TCRdb lists it. This sequence joins TRBV10-1 and TRBJ1-2. In germline, CDR1 is WNHNN, CDR2 SYGVQD (reference sequence). The CDR3 is 18 amino acids long, termini counted. The CDR3 reads CASSDFRGEGVKDYGYTF.

The chain combines TRBV4-1 with TRBJ2-7; TRBD2 matches at 8 bases. The CDR3 runs 15 residues. Germline lookup yields CDR1 MGHRA and CDR2 YSYEKL. The V segment lost 3 bases and the J segment 5 bases; nucleotides outside the gene matches: 9. The DNA for the CDR3 is TGCGCCAGCAGCCATTTCGCCGGGACTAGTGACGAGCAGTACTTC. As protein: CASSHFAGTSDEQYF.

The table lists this clone with a count of one. The rearrangement links TRBV5-5 to TRBJ1-6, with 9 bases identical to TRBD1. Germline V gene sequence: CDR1 SGHKS, CDR2 YYEKEE (reference sequence). J lost 8 bases, V lost 5 bases, and 14 bases had no gene match. The CDR3 loop spans 17 amino acids. For the CDR3, the DNA is TGTGCCAGCAGGCCCATCCTAACAGGGGGCGTGCATTCACCCCTCCACTTT. It translates to CASRPILTGGVHSPLHF.

This clone was counted a few times. The chain links TRBV19 to TRBJ2-7, with TRBD1 matching over 10 bases. The trim removed 5 bases at V and 3 bases at J, leaving 13 bases unmatched. The CDR3 sequence is 17 residues long. Germline V gene lookup returns CDR1 LNHDA and CDR2 SQIVND (reference sequence). CDR3 nucleotides: TGTGCCAGTAGTGTCCCCTCGGGGGACAGGGGCCTCTACGAGCAGTACTTC. This gives the protein CASSVPSGDRGLYEQYF.